Below, 11 T cell receptor beta chains from the same sample are listed, as sequenced in a study of CD8+ T cells in alopecia areata. Investigators isolated RNA and reverse transcribed it into cDNA to act as the sequencing template. The table came from immunoSEQ multiplex PCR; TCRdb's copy has only in-frame clones and leaves some out. The sample yields 130,000 to 150,000 clones, around 86% seen once. Sequenced here: CD8+ T cells sorted from blood, sampled at week 0. These TCRs come from a human donor with alopecia areata.

The chain couples TRBV29-1 to TRBJ2-1, with TRBD2 identical over 12 bases. This CDR3 spans 17 amino acids. V was clipped by 2 bases and J by 0 bases; unmatched bases: 5. CDR1 is SQVTM and CDR2 is ANQGSEA in the germline V gene. The CDR3: CSVEPGLAGLSYNEQFF. The DNA of the CDR3 is TGCAGCGTTGAACCGGGACTAGCGGGCCTCTCCTACAATGAGCAGTTCTTC.

The CDR3 region has the DNA TGTGCCAGCACGCACCTAGATCCCAACTATGGCTACACCTTC. Translation gives CASTHLDPNYGYTF. The chain couples TRBV6-1 to TRBJ1-2; no clear D. CDR1 and CDR2 from the germline V gene are MNHNS and SASEGT. V shed 7 bases and J shed 2 bases, with 14 bases lying between them. This CDR3 spans 14 amino acids.

V usage is TRBV2 and J usage is TRBJ1-1; 9 bases agree with TRBD1. This CDR3 has 14 residues. Germline CDR1 and CDR2: SNHLY and FYNNEI. Trimming took 8 bases from V and 0 from J; bases not matched to a gene: 4. The CDR3 sequence: CASAGTGMNTEAFF. The CDR3 DNA reads as TGTGCCAGCGCCGGGACAGGGATGAACACTGAAGCTTTCTTT.

The chain couples TRBV27 to TRBJ1-6, with D maybe TRBD1 (6 bases). Trimming stripped 3 bases from V and 17 bases from J, with 14 bases between. This CDR3 contains 12 residues. Germline assignment: CDR1 MNHEY and CDR2 SMNVEV (reference sequence). For the CDR3, the DNA is TGTGCCAGCAGTTTTAGTGGGGGCTCGGTCCACTTT. Translation gives CASSFSGGSVHF.

V usage is TRBV5-6 and J usage is TRBJ2-7; D is unresolved. The CDR3 covers 13 residues. Between the trimmed V and J ends, which lost 0 bases and 3 bases, there was a span of 7 bases. Germline V CDR1 and CDR2: SGHDT, YYEEEE. The CDR3 loop reads CASSLGASYEQYF. The DNA for the CDR3 is TGTGCCAGCAGCTTGGGAGCAAGCTACGAGCAGTACTTC.

The J gene is TRBJ1-4, the V gene TRBV30; D gene unclear. This CDR3 has 13 residues. Germline V gene data show CDR1 as GTSNPN and CDR2 as SVGIG (reference sequence). CDR3 region: CALTAPNNEKLFF. DNA of the CDR3: TGTGCTTTGACCGCGCCTAATAATGAAAAACTGTTTTTT.

This clone was detected once. The V call is TRBV5-1, the J call TRBJ1-2, with D possibly being TRBD1 (6 bases). CDR1 and CDR2 from the germline V gene are SGHRS and YFSETQ. The ends were cut back, 0 bases at V and 4 bases at J, with 13 bases in the middle. The CDR3 covers 15 residues. Here the CDR3 reads CASSLEGDLSYGYTF. CDR3 DNA: TGCGCCAGCAGCTTGGAGGGGGACCTTTCCTATGGCTACACCTTC.

The genes are TRBV9 and TRBJ2-2, with a tentative D call TRBD2 (6 bases). CDR3 size: 14 residues. CDR1 and CDR2 from the germline V gene are SGDLS and YYNGEE. Trimming took off 3 bases at V and 6 bases at J, with 12 bases between the two ends. CDR3: CASSDRDFSGELFF. The CDR3 DNA sequence: TGTGCCAGCAGCGACCGGGACTTCTCCGGGGAGCTGTTTTTT.

The chain couples TRBV7-3 to TRBJ2-1, with D unresolved. The germline V and J ends were trimmed by 5 bases and 8 bases, with 19 bases remaining between them. There are 15 residues in the CDR3. Germline CDR1 reads SGHTA; CDR2 reads FQGTGA. The DNA for the CDR3 is TGTGCCAGCAGCCTCCGACTGGCGTTTCCCGATGAGCAGTTCTTC. This translates into CASSLRLAFPDEQFF.

The chain employs TRBV7-9 and TRBJ2-5; 13 positions agree with TRBD2. Germline loops: CDR1 SEHNR, CDR2 FQNEAQ (reference sequence). The CDR3 has 16 residues. The ends lost 4 bases at V and 5 bases at J; junction bases unmatched: 7. The CDR3 DNA reads as TGTGCCAGCAGCTCTGGACTAGCGGGAGTTCGGGAGACCCAGTACTTC. Translating it yields CASSSGLAGVRETQYF.

The chain carries TRBV29-1 and TRBJ2-2; no definite D call. Germline-derived CDR1 and CDR2 are SQVTM and ANQGSEA. Trimming stripped 4 bases from V and 4 bases from J, with 7 bases between. The CDR3 is 12 amino acids. CDR3 DNA: TGCAGCGTTGTCACGTCCACCGGGGAGCTGTTTTTT. Residues: CSVVTSTGELFF.